This TCR beta chain appears in the sequencing data of a study of a mutant IDH1 vaccine in newly diagnosed glioma. Whole-study context: A roughly 62% male, about 38% female split and a mean age of approximately 38 years characterized treated patients. Before enrollment, the patients had been treated with radiotherapy alone, temozolomide alone, or both together. Most of them had received both.

Indicated time point: baseline, week 1 (first vaccination visit). As for treatment: pre-vaccination baseline after standard-of-care therapy. The repertoire was sequenced with immunoSEQ multiplex PCR; TCRdb's copy has only in-frame clones and lacks some. Counted here are about 68,000 clones, around 79% occurring once; the ten biggest clones make up around 8.4%. The ends lost 6 bases at V and 4 bases at J; junction bases unmatched: 7. The germline gives CDR1 SGHRS, CDR2 YFSETQ. This CDR3 is built from 14 residues. The clonotype comes from a man aged 50-60 years with glioma. The input for sequencing was PBMCs, taken from a glioma patient treated with radiotherapy, temozolomide or both. The V gene is TRBV5-1, the J gene TRBJ2-7, with TRBD1 matching over 10 bases. The CDR3 loop is CASKAGQGTYEQYF. The CDR3 DNA reads TGCGCCAGCAAAGCGGGACAGGGGACATACGAGCAGTACTTC.